The rows below give T cell receptor beta chains drawn from one sample of a study of T cells in Graves' hyperthyroidism and ophthalmopathy. Via MiXCR, TCRdb re-called the multiplex PCR reads, giving one row per CDR3 protein. This repertoire shows hundreds of thousands of distinct CDR3 sequences, more than 15% found once; its top ten account for under 3.5%. Sequenced: blood. The receptors originated from a middle-aged woman with Graves' ophthalmopathy. Both conserved end residues are part of each CDR3. D genes are given only for firm matches. The listing skips clone size in some rows; elsewhere it reads once, few, many or a size class.

J gene,clone size,V gene,CDR3 length,D gene,CDR3 DNA,CDR3 protein
TRBJ2-1,many,TRBV18,17,.,TGTGCCAGCTCACCACAGGGCGGTATTTCATCCTACAATGAGCAGTTCTTC,CASSPQGGISSYNEQFF
TRBJ2-3,many,TRBV7-2,16,.,TGTGCCAGCAGCTTAGGGGGGGCTGACTCCACAGATACGCAGTATTTT,CASSLGGADSTDTQYF
TRBJ1-1,many,TRBV6-5,12,.,TGTGCCAGCAGTTACAGCAACACTGAAGCTTTCTTT,CASSYSNTEAFF
TRBJ1-2,few,TRBV11-2,14,.,TGTGCCAGCAGCTCGAACAGGGTGAGGTATGGCTACACCTTC,CASSSNRVRYGYTF
TRBJ2-7,.,TRBV27,14,.,TGTGCCAGCAGTTTAAGTACAGGGTACTACGAGCAGTACTTC,CASSLSTGYYEQYF
TRBJ1-1,.,TRBV7-3,15,TRBD1,TGTGCCAGCAGTCTAACAGGGGGCGCGGGTTTGGAAGCTTTCTTT,CASSLTGGAGLEAFF
TRBJ1-5,.,TRBV28,14,.,TGTGCCAGCAGGACCGGGGCAGGGTATCAGCCCCAGCATTTT,CASRTGAGYQPQHF
TRBJ2-5,.,TRBV2,10,.,TGTGCCAGCTACGATGAGACCCAGTACTTC,CASYDETQYF
TRBJ2-5,.,TRBV9,14,.,TGTGCCAGCAGCGTAGGAGCAGTAGGAGAGTCCCAGTACTTC,CASSVGAVGESQYF
TRBJ2-1,many,TRBV20-1,19,TRBD2,TGCAGTGCTAGTAACAGGGGACTAGCGGGAGGGAGCTCCTACAATGAGCAGTTCTTC,CSASNRGLAGGSSYNEQFF
TRBJ2-5,.,TRBV20-1,14,.,TGCAGTGCTAGAGTGATTGGGGGGAGAGAGACCCAGTACTTC,CSARVIGGRETQYF
TRBJ1-5,.,TRBV4-1,13,.,TGCGCCAGCAGCCAAGAGACCAATCAGCCCCAGCATTTT,CASSQETNQPQHF